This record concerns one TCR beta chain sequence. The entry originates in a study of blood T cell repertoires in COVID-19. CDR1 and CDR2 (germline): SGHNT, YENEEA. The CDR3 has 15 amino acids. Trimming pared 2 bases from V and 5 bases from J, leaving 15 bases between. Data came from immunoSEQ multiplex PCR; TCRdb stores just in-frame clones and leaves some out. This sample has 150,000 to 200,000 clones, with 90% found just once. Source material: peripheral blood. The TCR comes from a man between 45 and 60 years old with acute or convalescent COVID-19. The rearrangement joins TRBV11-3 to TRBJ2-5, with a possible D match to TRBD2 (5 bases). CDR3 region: CASSLRPGVRETQYF. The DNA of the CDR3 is TGTGCCAGCAGCTTACGACCCGGGGTCAGGGAGACCCAGTACTTC.